What follows describes a single T cell receptor beta chain. This specimen belongs to a study of T cell changes during pregnancy in multiple sclerosis. Using immunoSEQ multiplex PCR, the repertoire was profiled, and TCRdb retains in-frame clones only, with some absent. The sample lists 65,000 to 85,000 clones; 85% to 95% were seen once. Trimming took 1 base from V and 8 from J, leaving 20 bases between them. CDR1 SNHLY and CDR2 FYNNEI come from the germline V gene. CDR3 length equals 16 residues. The receptor's source is a female donor with multiple sclerosis, enrolled in a pregnancy study. The sequencing here drew on CD4+ T cells from peripheral blood mononuclear cells, taken after pregnancy. The chain combines TRBV2 with TRBJ1-2; D possibly corresponds to TRBD1 (5 bases). The CDR3 loop reads CASSEGTTPRGLGYTF. Written as DNA, the CDR3 is TGTGCCAGCAGTGAAGGGACCACCCCTAGGGGCCTCGGCTACACCTTC. Based on the CDR3 plus reference TRBV2 and TRBJ1-2, the full variable domain is EPEVTQTPSHQVTQMGQEVILRCVPISNHLYFYWYRQILGQKVEFLVSFYNNEISEKSEIFDDQFSVERPDGSNFTLKIRSTKLEDSAMYFCASSEGTTPRGLGYTFGSGTRLTVV.